A few counts support the clone carrying this T cell receptor beta chain. This CDR3 contains 14 residues. Germline CDR1 is LNHDA and CDR2 is SQIVND (reference sequence). Trimming removed 4 bases from V and 8 bases from J; junction bases left unmatched: 7. The data stem from a study of long-term antiretroviral therapy in people with HIV. With survey level as its setting, the immunoSEQ assay was v3.0. The table came from immunoSEQ multiplex PCR; TCRdb's copy has only in-frame clones and leaves some out. The table shows about 31,000 clones, with 75% to 85% occurring only once. The source material was unsorted PBMCs, sampled 1.9 years after starting antiretroviral therapy. The receptor was derived from a man aged 18 to 30 with HIV. The genes are TRBV19 and TRBJ2-2, with TRBD2 matching 7 bases. The CDR3 loop is CASSTRDYLGELFF. Here the CDR3 DNA reads TGTGCCAGTAGTACCCGGGACTATCTAGGGGAGCTGTTTTTT.